Listed below are T cell receptor beta chains from one sample, sequenced in a study of T cells in Graves' hyperthyroidism and ophthalmopathy. TCRdb independently ran MiXCR on the multiplex PCR reads; one entry per CDR3 protein. The sample lists 600,000 to 650,000 distinct CDR3 sequences, around 15% occurring once. Specimen: blood. Receptor source: a woman aged 25 to 39 with Graves' hyperthyroidism. CDR3s include the opening cysteine and the closing phenylalanine or tryptophan. D genes are given only for firm matches. Clone size is shown for a subset of rows, as once, few, many or a class of expanded clone.

d_gene: .
abundance: .
v_gene: TRBV4-3
j_gene: TRBJ2-1
CDR3nt: TGCGCCAGCAGCCATCACGGGGCAGGGGCCTTTTACGATGAGCAGTTCTTC
CDR3aa: CASSHHGAGAFYDEQFF

d_gene: .
abundance: few
v_gene: TRBV30
j_gene: TRBJ2-5
CDR3nt: TGTGCCTGGAAGGGTAGAGGGGTCGAGACCCAGTACTTC
CDR3aa: CAWKGRGVETQYF

d_gene: TRBD2
abundance: .
v_gene: TRBV9
j_gene: TRBJ2-1
CDR3nt: TGTGCCAGCAGCCTGACTAGCGGGAGGGCCGGGTACAATGAGCAGTTCTTC
CDR3aa: CASSLTSGRAGYNEQFF

d_gene: .
abundance: few
v_gene: TRBV30
j_gene: TRBJ1-5
CDR3nt: TGTGCCTGGACCCTAAGGGAGGGTTCAGGTCAGCCCCAGCATTTT
CDR3aa: CAWTLREGSGQPQHF

d_gene: .
abundance: many
v_gene: TRBV28
j_gene: TRBJ2-7
CDR3nt: TGTGCCAGCAGTGAAAACCGGGGGACCCCCTACGAGCAGTACTTC
CDR3aa: CASSENRGTPYEQYF

d_gene: TRBD2
abundance: many
v_gene: TRBV6-2/TRBV6-3
j_gene: TRBJ2-7
CDR3nt: TGTGCCAGCAGTTACTCGATGGCTAGCGGGAGTTTCCCCTACGAGCAGTACTTC
CDR3aa: CASSYSMASGSFPYEQYF

d_gene: .
abundance: few
v_gene: TRBV20-1
j_gene: TRBJ1-5
CDR3nt: TGCAGTGCTCGAGATCCGGCCGGGCAGCCCCAGCATTTT
CDR3aa: CSARDPAGQPQHF

d_gene: TRBD1
abundance: .
v_gene: TRBV29-1
j_gene: TRBJ2-5
CDR3nt: TGCAGCGCCCTAACAGGGGTCAAAGAGACCCAGTACTTC
CDR3aa: CSALTGVKETQYF

d_gene: .
abundance: many
v_gene: TRBV28
j_gene: TRBJ1-5
CDR3nt: TGTGCCAGCAGTCTCGACATTAATAGCAATCAGCCCCAGCATTTT
CDR3aa: CASSLDINSNQPQHF

d_gene: .
abundance: .
v_gene: TRBV12-3/TRBV12-4
j_gene: TRBJ2-1
CDR3nt: TGTGCCAGCAGTACTGCGAGCTCCTACAATGAGCAGTTCTTC
CDR3aa: CASSTASSYNEQFF

d_gene: .
abundance: many
v_gene: TRBV30
j_gene: TRBJ1-5
CDR3nt: TGTGCCTGGAGTTGGAAAGGCTCAAGCAATCAGCCCCAGCATTTT
CDR3aa: CAWSWKGSSNQPQHF

d_gene: TRBD2
abundance: .
v_gene: TRBV7-2
j_gene: TRBJ2-1
CDR3nt: TGTGCCAGCAGCTTAGTGTTTCGACTAGCGGGAGGTATGAATGAGCAGTTCTTC
CDR3aa: CASSLVFRLAGGMNEQFF

d_gene: TRBD2
abundance: many
v_gene: TRBV11-3
j_gene: TRBJ2-1
CDR3nt: TGTGCCAGCAGCTTAGTTGGACTAGAGGATAGTGAGCAGTTCTTC
CDR3aa: CASSLVGLEDSEQFF

d_gene: .
abundance: .
v_gene: TRBV12-3/TRBV12-4
j_gene: TRBJ2-3
CDR3nt: TGTGCCAGCAGCGTTCGAGACACAGATACGCAGTATTTT
CDR3aa: CASSVRDTDTQYF

d_gene: TRBD1
abundance: .
v_gene: TRBV29-1
j_gene: TRBJ2-1
CDR3nt: TGCAGCGTAACGGGACAGAGGCGAGAGCAGTTCTTC
CDR3aa: CSVTGQRREQFF

d_gene: .
abundance: .
v_gene: TRBV19
j_gene: TRBJ1-2
CDR3nt: TGTGCCAGTTCAGTGATGCAGTATGGCTACACCTTC
CDR3aa: CASSVMQYGYTF

d_gene: .
abundance: few
v_gene: TRBV15
j_gene: TRBJ2-7
CDR3nt: TGTGCCACCAGCAGGACAGTATCTCACGAGCAGTACTTC
CDR3aa: CATSRTVSHEQYF

d_gene: .
abundance: .
v_gene: TRBV24-1
j_gene: TRBJ2-1
CDR3nt: TGTGCCACCAGTGATACTGATGCCGGGACACCCTCCTACAATGAGCAGTTCTTC
CDR3aa: CATSDTDAGTPSYNEQFF

d_gene: TRBD1
abundance: .
v_gene: TRBV18
j_gene: TRBJ2-7
CDR3nt: TGTGCCAGCTCACAACGGGACAGTCCCTACGAGCAGTACTTC
CDR3aa: CASSQRDSPYEQYF

d_gene: .
abundance: many
v_gene: TRBV18
j_gene: TRBJ2-4
CDR3nt: TGTGCCAGCTCACCACCGGCCAAAAACATTCAGTACTTC
CDR3aa: CASSPPAKNIQYF

d_gene: .
abundance: many
v_gene: TRBV2
j_gene: TRBJ1-4
CDR3nt: TGTGCCGGATCCGGGACGGGAAATGAAAAACTGTTTTTT
CDR3aa: CAGSGTGNEKLFF

d_gene: .
abundance: few
v_gene: TRBV10-2
j_gene: TRBJ2-3
CDR3nt: TGCGCCAGCAGTGAGGGGGACTCGTTCACAGATACGCAGTATTTT
CDR3aa: CASSEGDSFTDTQYF

d_gene: .
abundance: .
v_gene: TRBV13
j_gene: TRBJ2-1
CDR3nt: TGTGCCAGCAGCTGGAGCTCCTACAATGGGCAGTTCTTC
CDR3aa: CASSWSSYNGQFF

d_gene: TRBD2
abundance: .
v_gene: TRBV9
j_gene: TRBJ2-7
CDR3nt: TGTGCCAGCAGCGTGGGGGGCAGCGGGAGTGTCTACGAGCAGTACTTC
CDR3aa: CASSVGGSGSVYEQYF

d_gene: TRBD1
abundance: .
v_gene: TRBV11-3
j_gene: TRBJ2-3
CDR3nt: TGTGCCAGCAGCTCCCAGCCGGGACAGGGGGCAGATACGCAGTATTTT
CDR3aa: CASSSQPGQGADTQYF

d_gene: .
abundance: many
v_gene: TRBV18
j_gene: TRBJ1-1
CDR3nt: TGTGCCAGCTCCCCTGTCGATGGGGAGGTCACTGAAGCTTTCTTT
CDR3aa: CASSPVDGEVTEAFF

d_gene: .
abundance: many
v_gene: TRBV28
j_gene: TRBJ2-3
CDR3nt: TGTGCCAGCACCCCCCCGGGCGGTGGCAGGGGAAGTCCAGATACGCAGTATTTT
CDR3aa: CASTPPGGGRGSPDTQYF

d_gene: .
abundance: few
v_gene: TRBV24-1
j_gene: TRBJ1-2
CDR3nt: TGTGCCACCAGTGTCGCCCATGGGGGCTACACCTTC
CDR3aa: CATSVAHGGYTF

d_gene: .
abundance: .
v_gene: TRBV18
j_gene: TRBJ2-2
CDR3nt: TGTGCCAGCTCACCCCAGGGAGGTGCCACCGGGGAGCTGTTTTTT
CDR3aa: CASSPQGGATGELFF

d_gene: .
abundance: few
v_gene: TRBV12-3/TRBV12-4
j_gene: TRBJ2-1
CDR3nt: TGTGCCAGCAGTTTAGCGGAGGGAGGAGGGTTCTTC
CDR3aa: CASSLAEGGGFF

d_gene: TRBD1
abundance: few
v_gene: TRBV4-1
j_gene: TRBJ1-1
CDR3nt: TGCGCCAGCAGACGGACAGGGGGTGGCACTGAAGCTTTCTTT
CDR3aa: CASRRTGGGTEAFF

d_gene: .
abundance: many
v_gene: TRBV3-1
j_gene: TRBJ2-2
CDR3nt: TGTGCCAGCAGTTTATTAACCCAGGGTGCCGGGGAGCTGTTTTTT
CDR3aa: CASSLLTQGAGELFF

d_gene: .
abundance: many
v_gene: TRBV11-2
j_gene: TRBJ2-7
CDR3nt: TGTGCCAGCAGCCCCTTGACAGAACCCTACGAGCAGTACTTC
CDR3aa: CASSPLTEPYEQYF

d_gene: .
abundance: many
v_gene: TRBV7-9
j_gene: TRBJ1-1
CDR3nt: TGTGCCAGCAGCTTAGTGGGGACAATGGACACTGAAGCTTTCTTT
CDR3aa: CASSLVGTMDTEAFF

d_gene: .
abundance: many
v_gene: TRBV12-3/TRBV12-4
j_gene: TRBJ2-2
CDR3nt: TGTGCCAGCATTCCCGAGGGGCATGCGAACACCGGGGAGCTGTTTTTT
CDR3aa: CASIPEGHANTGELFF

d_gene: .
abundance: many
v_gene: TRBV6-2/TRBV6-3
j_gene: TRBJ2-7
CDR3nt: TGTGCCAGCGGACTGATAGCAGAAGACCTATCCTACGAGCAGTACTTC
CDR3aa: CASGLIAEDLSYEQYF

d_gene: TRBD1
abundance: .
v_gene: TRBV11-3
j_gene: TRBJ1-2
CDR3nt: TGTGCCAGCAGCTTAGAGGGACAGGGGTTCTACACCTTC
CDR3aa: CASSLEGQGFYTF

d_gene: .
abundance: many
v_gene: TRBV29-1
j_gene: TRBJ2-3
CDR3nt: TGCAGCGATTCCGGGAATAGTGAGGATACGCAGTATTTT
CDR3aa: CSDSGNSEDTQYF

d_gene: .
abundance: few
v_gene: TRBV11-2
j_gene: TRBJ1-2
CDR3nt: TGTGCCAGCAGCTTAGCAGTCCCCGGCGGTAACCCGAACTATGGCTACACCTTC
CDR3aa: CASSLAVPGGNPNYGYTF

d_gene: .
abundance: many
v_gene: TRBV27
j_gene: TRBJ2-7
CDR3nt: TGTGCCAGCAGTTCAGCAGCCGACGGTACCTACGAGCAGTACTTC
CDR3aa: CASSSAADGTYEQYF

d_gene: .
abundance: many
v_gene: TRBV12-3/TRBV12-4
j_gene: TRBJ1-2
CDR3nt: TGTGCCAGCAGTTTAATAGGGGGTCTGGGCTATGGCTACACCTTC
CDR3aa: CASSLIGGLGYGYTF

d_gene: TRBD2
abundance: few
v_gene: TRBV20-1
j_gene: TRBJ2-1
CDR3nt: TGCAGTGCTAACCGGCGGGAGAGGATTCGGTACAATGAGCAGTTCTTC
CDR3aa: CSANRRERIRYNEQFF